This section outlines one T cell receptor (beta chain) sequence together with its context. Assay used: immunoSEQ multiplex PCR; TCRdb lists only in-frame clones, some missing. The data show around 77,000 clones, 60% to 80% seen once. This sample stems from a study of OX40 agonist ivuxolimab in advanced cancers. Overall study: Patients receiving dose escalation had hepatocellular carcinoma, melanoma, renal cell or head and neck cancer.

The sample consisted of CD4+ or CD8+ T cells sorted from blood, taken in a trial of the OX40 agonist ivuxolimab. The TCR was taken from an adult with an advanced solid tumor such as melanoma, head and neck, liver or kidney cancer.

CDR3 nucleotides: TGCGCCAGCGCCGAACCCCCCGGGGAGCTGTTTTTT. This translates into CASAEPPGELFF. The rearrangement uses TRBV5-1 and TRBJ2-2; D unresolved. The CDR3 runs 12 residues. The germline V gene encodes CDR1 SGHRS and CDR2 YFSETQ. Between the trimmed V and J ends, which lost 7 bases and 6 bases, there was a span of 10 bases.